This record covers a single T cell receptor beta chain. Germline CDR1 reads SGHAT; CDR2 reads FQNNGV. This CDR3 region has 15 residues. The entry originates in a study of T cells expressing NK-cell markers. Reprocessing the 5' RACE reads, TCRdb reports a single entry for every CDR3 protein and omits DNA. This sample's clone table lists roughly 120,000 distinct CDR3 sequences. The rearrangement joins TRBV11-2 to TRBJ2-5; with no DNA, the TCRdb D assignment of TRBD1 cannot be verified. The TCR originated in a woman between 18 and 70 years old in good health. Input material: blood T cells: a sorted CD56 or NKG2C T cell subset, CD4+ or CD8+ T cells, or bulk PBMC T cells (not recorded which). CDR3 sequence reads: CASTTLRTGEETQYF.